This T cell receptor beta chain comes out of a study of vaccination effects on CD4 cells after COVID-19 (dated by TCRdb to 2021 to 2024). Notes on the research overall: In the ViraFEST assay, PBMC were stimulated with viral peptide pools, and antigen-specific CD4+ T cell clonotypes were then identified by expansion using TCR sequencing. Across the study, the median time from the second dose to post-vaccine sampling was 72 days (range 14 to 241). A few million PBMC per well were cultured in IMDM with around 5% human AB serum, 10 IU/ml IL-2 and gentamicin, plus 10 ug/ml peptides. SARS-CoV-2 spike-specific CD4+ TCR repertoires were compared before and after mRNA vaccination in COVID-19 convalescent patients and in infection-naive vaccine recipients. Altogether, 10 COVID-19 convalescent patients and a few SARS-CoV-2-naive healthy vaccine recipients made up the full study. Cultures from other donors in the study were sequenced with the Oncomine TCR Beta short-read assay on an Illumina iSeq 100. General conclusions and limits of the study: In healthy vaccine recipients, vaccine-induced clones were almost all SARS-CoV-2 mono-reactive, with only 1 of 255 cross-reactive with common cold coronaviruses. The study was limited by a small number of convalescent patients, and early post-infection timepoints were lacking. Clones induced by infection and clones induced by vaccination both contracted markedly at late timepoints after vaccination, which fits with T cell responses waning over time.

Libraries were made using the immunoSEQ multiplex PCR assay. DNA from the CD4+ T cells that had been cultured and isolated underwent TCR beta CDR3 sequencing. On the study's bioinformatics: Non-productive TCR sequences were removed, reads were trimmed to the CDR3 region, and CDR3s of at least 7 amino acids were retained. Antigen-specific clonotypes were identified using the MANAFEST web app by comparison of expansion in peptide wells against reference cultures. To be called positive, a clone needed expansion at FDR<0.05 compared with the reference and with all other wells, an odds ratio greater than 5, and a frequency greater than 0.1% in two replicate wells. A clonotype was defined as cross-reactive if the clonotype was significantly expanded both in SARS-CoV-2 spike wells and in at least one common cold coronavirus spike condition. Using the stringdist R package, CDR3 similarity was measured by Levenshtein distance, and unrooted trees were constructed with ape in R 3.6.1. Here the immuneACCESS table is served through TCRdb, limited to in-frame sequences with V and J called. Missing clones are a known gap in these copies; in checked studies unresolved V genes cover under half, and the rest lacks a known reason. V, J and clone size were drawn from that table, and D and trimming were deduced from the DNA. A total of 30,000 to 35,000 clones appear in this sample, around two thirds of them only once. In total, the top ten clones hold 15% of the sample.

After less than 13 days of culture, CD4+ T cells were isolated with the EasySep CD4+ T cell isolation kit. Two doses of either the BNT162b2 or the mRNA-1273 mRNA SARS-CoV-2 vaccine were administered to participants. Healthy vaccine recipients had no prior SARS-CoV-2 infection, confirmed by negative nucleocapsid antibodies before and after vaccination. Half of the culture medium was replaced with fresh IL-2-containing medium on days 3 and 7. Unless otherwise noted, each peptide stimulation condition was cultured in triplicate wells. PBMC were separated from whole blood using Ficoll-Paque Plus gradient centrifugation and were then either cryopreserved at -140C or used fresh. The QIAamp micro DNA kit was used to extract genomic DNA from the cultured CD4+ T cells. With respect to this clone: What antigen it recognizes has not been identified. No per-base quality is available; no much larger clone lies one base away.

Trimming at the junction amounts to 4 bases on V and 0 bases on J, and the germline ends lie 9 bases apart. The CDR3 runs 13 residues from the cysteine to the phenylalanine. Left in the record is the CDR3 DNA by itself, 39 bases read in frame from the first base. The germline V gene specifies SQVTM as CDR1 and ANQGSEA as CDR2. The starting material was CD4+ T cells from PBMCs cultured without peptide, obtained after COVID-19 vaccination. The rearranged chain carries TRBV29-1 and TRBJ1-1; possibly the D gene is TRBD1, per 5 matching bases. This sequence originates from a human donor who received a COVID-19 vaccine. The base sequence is TGCAGCGTTGGAGGCAGGGTGAACACTGAAGCTTTCTTT. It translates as CSVGGRVNTEAFF.